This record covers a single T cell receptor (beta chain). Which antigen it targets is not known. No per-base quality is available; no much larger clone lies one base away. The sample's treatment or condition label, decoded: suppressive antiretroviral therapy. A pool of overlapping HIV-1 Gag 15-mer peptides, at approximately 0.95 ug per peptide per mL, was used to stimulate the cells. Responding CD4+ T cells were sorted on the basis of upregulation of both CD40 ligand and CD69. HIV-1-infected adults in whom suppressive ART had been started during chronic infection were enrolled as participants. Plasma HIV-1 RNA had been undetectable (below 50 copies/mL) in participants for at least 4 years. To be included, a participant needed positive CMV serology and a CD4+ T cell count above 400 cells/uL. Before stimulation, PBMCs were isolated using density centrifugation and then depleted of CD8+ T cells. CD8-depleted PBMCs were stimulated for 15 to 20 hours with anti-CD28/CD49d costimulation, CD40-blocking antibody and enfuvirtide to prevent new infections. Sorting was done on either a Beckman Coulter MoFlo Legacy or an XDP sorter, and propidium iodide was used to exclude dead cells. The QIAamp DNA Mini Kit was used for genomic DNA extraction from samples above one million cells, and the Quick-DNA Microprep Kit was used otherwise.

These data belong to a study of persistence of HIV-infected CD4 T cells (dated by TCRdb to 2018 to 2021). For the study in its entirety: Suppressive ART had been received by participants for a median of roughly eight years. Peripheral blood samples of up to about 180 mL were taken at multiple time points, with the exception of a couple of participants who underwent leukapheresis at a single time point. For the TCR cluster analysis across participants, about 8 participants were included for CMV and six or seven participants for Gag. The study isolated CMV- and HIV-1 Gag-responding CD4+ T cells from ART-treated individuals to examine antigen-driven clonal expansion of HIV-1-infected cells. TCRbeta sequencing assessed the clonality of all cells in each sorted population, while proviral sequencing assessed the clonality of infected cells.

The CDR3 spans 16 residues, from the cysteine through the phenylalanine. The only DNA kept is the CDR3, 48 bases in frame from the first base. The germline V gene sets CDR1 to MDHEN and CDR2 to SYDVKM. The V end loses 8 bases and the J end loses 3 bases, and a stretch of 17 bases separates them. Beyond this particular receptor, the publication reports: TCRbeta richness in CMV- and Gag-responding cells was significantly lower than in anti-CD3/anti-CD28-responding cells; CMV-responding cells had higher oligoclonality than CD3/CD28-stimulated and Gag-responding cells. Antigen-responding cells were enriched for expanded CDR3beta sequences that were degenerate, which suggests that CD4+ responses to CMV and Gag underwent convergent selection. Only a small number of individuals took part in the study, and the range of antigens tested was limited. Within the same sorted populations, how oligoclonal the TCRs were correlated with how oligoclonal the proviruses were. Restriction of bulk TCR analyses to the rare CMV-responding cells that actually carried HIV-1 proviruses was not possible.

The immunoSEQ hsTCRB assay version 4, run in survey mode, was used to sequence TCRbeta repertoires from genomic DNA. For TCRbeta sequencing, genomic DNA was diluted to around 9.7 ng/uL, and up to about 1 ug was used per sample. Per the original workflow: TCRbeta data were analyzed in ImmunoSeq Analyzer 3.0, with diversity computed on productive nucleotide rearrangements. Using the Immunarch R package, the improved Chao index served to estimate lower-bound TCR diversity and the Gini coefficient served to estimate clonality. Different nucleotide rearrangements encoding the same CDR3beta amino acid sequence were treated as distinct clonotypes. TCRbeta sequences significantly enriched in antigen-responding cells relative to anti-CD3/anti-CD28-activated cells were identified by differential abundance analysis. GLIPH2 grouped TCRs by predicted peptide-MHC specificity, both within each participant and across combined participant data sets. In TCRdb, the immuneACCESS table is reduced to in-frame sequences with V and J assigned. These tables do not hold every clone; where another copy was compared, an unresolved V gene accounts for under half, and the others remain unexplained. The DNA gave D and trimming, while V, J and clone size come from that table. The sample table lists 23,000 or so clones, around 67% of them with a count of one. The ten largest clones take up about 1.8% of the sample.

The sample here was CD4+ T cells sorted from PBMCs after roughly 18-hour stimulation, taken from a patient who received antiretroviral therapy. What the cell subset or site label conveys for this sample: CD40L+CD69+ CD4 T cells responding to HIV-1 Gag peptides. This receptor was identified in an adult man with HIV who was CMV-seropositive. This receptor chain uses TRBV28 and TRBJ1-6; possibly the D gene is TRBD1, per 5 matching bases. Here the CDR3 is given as CASLFAGTGYNSPLHF. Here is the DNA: TGTGCCAGCCTTTTTGCCGGGACGGGCTATAATTCACCCCTCCACTTT.